A single sample gave rise to the 28 T cell receptor beta chains below, sequenced in a study of CD8+ T cells in alopecia areata. Stated treatment: oral pan-JAK inhibitor, 5-10 mg twice daily. RNA was isolated and reverse transcribed to cDNA, the sequencing template. Generated by immunoSEQ multiplex PCR, the TCRdb table keeps only in-frame clones and is missing some. The table shows hundreds of thousands of clones, with 58% occurring only once. The sequencing used CD4+ T cells sorted from blood, collected at week 24, from a patient treated with tofacitinib. All receptors derive from a human donor with alopecia areata.

The CDR3 sequence is CSVSTTSTDTQYF. The DNA of the CDR3 is TGCAGCGTCTCGACAACTAGCACAGATACGCAGTATTTT. The chain recombines TRBV29-1 with TRBJ2-3; the D is unclear. V lost 6 bases, J lost 0 bases, and 10 bases lay in between. Germline CDR1 reads SQVTM; CDR2 reads ANQGSEA. This CDR3 has 13 amino acids.

This clone came up a few times. Other DNA sequences in the sample encode the same CDR3. J is TRBJ2-5 and V is TRBV20-1, with D perhaps matching TRBD2 (6 bases). Trimming stripped 3 bases from V and 4 bases from J, with 6 bases between. This CDR3 is 11 amino acids long. Germline CDR1 DFQATT, CDR2 SNEGSKA (reference sequence). The CDR3 coding sequence is TGCAGTGCTAGGGAGGGAGAGACCCAGTACTTC. Amino acid sequence: CSAREGETQYF.

V gene TRBV6-5 combines with J gene TRBJ2-7; D not resolved. CDR3 length: 15 residues. The germline CDR1 and CDR2 sequences are MNHEY and SVGAGI. V was clipped by 0 bases and J by 3 bases, with 12 bases between them. DNA of the CDR3: TGTGCCAGCAGTTACTCGATAACGAGACACTACGAGCAGTACTTC. This codes for CASSYSITRHYEQYF.

This chain connects TRBV6-1 to TRBJ1-6; D gene ambiguous. The CDR3 consists of 15 residues. V shed 3 bases and J shed 0 bases, with 6 bases lying between them. Germline V gene data show CDR1 as MNHNS and CDR2 as SASEGT. The CDR3 loop is CASSDISSYNSPLHF. CDR3 DNA sequence: TGTGCCAGCAGTGATATCAGCTCCTATAATTCACCCCTCCACTTT.

The J gene is TRBJ1-1, the V gene TRBV6-5; tentatively, D is TRBD1 (5 bases). Per germline, CDR1 MNHEY and CDR2 SVGAGI. The V gene lost 0 bases and the J gene lost 6 bases, with 8 bases spanning the gap. The CDR3 spans 13 residues. The CDR3 is CASSYSRDSEAFF. The CDR3 region has the DNA TGTGCCAGCAGTTACTCCAGGGACTCTGAAGCTTTCTTT.

This chain joins TRBV4-2 and TRBJ1-2; D is ambiguous. Germline V gene sequence: CDR1 LGHNA, CDR2 YNFKEQ. V was trimmed by 4 bases and J by 1 base, leaving 13 bases between them. There are 15 residues in the CDR3. Here the CDR3 DNA reads TGTGCCAGCAGCCCCGACACATCGCTTAACTATGGCTACACCTTC. Residues: CASSPDTSLNYGYTF.

J is TRBJ2-3 and V is TRBV7-6, with D possibly being TRBD1 (6 bases). Trimming took 8 bases from V and 2 from J, leaving 14 bases between them. Germline CDR1 reads SGHVS; CDR2 reads FNYEAQ. This CDR3 is 14 amino acids long. CDR3 DNA: TGTGCCAGCCGCAGGGGTTGGGACACAGATACGCAGTATTTT. It is translated as CASRRGWDTDTQYF. The full variable domain, completed using reference TRBV7-6 and TRBJ2-3, is GAGVSQSPRYKVTKRGQDVALRCDPISGHVSLYWYRQALGQGPEFLTYFNYEAQQDKSGLPNDRFSAERPEGSISTLTIQRTEQRDSAMYRCASRRGWDTDTQYFGPGTRLTVL.

V usage is TRBV5-1 and J usage is TRBJ2-5, with TRBD1 identical over 7 bases. This CDR3 is 14 amino acids long. V dropped 4 bases and J dropped 3; count of bases not matched to a gene: 6. Germline V CDR1 and CDR2: SGHRS, YFSETQ. The CDR3 DNA reads as TGCGCCAGCAGCCATACAGGGGATAAAGAGACCCAGTACTTC. This encodes CASSHTGDKETQYF.

The chain uses TRBV29-1 and TRBJ2-4; no clear D. CDR1 is SQVTM, CDR2 ANQGSEA, per germline. Trimming took 4 bases from V and 1 from J, leaving 8 bases between them. This CDR3 spans 13 amino acids. CDR3 region: CSVALRAKNIQYF. The CDR3 DNA follows: TGCAGCGTTGCGTTACGGGCCAAAAACATTCAGTACTTC.

The chain uses TRBV29-1 and TRBJ2-3; the match to TRBD1 covers 8 bases. The CDR3 runs 15 residues. The V segment lost 3 bases and the J segment 4 bases; nucleotides outside the gene matches: 9. In germline, CDR1 is SQVTM, CDR2 ANQGSEA. CDR3 region: CSVERGQGIPDTQYF. The CDR3 DNA reads as TGCAGCGTTGAGAGAGGACAGGGTATCCCAGATACGCAGTATTTT.

This clone turned up a few times. The chain couples TRBV7-8 to TRBJ2-1, with 7 bases that match TRBD1. The CDR3 loop spans 13 amino acids. Per germline, CDR1 SGHVS and CDR2 FQNEAQ. The V gene end was trimmed by 4 bases and the J gene end by 3 bases; junction bases not matched to a gene: 0. The CDR3: CASSSGGYNEQFF. Written as DNA, the CDR3 is TGTGCCAGCAGCTCAGGGGGCTACAATGAGCAGTTCTTC.

V and J are TRBV7-9 and TRBJ1-2; D is unclear. This CDR3 is built from 14 residues. Per the germline V gene, CDR1 is SEHNR and CDR2 is FQNEAQ (reference sequence). Trimming took 0 bases from V and 7 from J, leaving 12 bases between them. CDR3 DNA: TGTGCCAGCAGCTTAGCCCCCGGGTCGGGTGGCTACACCTTC. It specifies CASSLAPGSGGYTF.

The chain is built from TRBV9 and TRBJ1-4; D is undetermined. The CDR3 totals 13 residues. CDR1 SGDLS and CDR2 YYNGEE come from the germline V gene. The germline V and J ends were trimmed by 0 bases and 6 bases, with 6 bases remaining between them. The CDR3 region has the DNA TGTGCCAGCAGCGTAGATGGGGATGAAAAACTGTTTTTT. This gives the protein CASSVDGDEKLFF.

A remark on this clone: The sample carries other DNA sequences with the same CDR3. The chain has TRBV20-1 and TRBJ2-7; no clear D. V was clipped by 1 base and J by 6 bases, with 7 bases between them. This CDR3 spans 11 amino acids. The germline CDR1 and CDR2 sequences are DFQATT and SNEGSKA (reference sequence). This chain's CDR3 is CSARGQTEQYF. The CDR3 DNA sequence: TGCAGTGCTAGAGGACAAACCGAGCAGTACTTC.

V gene TRBV28 combines with J gene TRBJ2-5, with 8 bases identical to TRBD1. J lost 1 base, V lost 6 bases, and 10 bases had no gene match. CDR1 MDHEN and CDR2 SYDVKM come from the germline V gene. The CDR3 spans 16 residues. CDR3 sequence: CASSLRGQGVQETQYF. The CDR3 DNA is TGTGCCAGCAGCCTCCGAGGACAGGGAGTCCAAGAGACCCAGTACTTC.

The V gene is TRBV9, the J gene TRBJ1-2, with D tentatively TRBD1 (5 bases). The CDR3 contains 16 residues. The V and J ends lost 0 bases and 4 bases respectively, with 16 bases between them. Germline lookup yields CDR1 SGDLS and CDR2 YYNGEE. CDR3 loop: CASSVVRASGFYGYTF. DNA of the CDR3: TGTGCCAGCAGCGTAGTCAGGGCCTCGGGGTTCTATGGCTACACCTTC.

This clone has ten or more counts. The CDR3 protein is CAISESTPLQFF. The CDR3 DNA follows: TGTGCCATCAGTGAGTCGACCCCGTTACAGTTCTTC. The J gene is TRBJ2-1, the V gene TRBV10-3; D not resolved. This CDR3 is 12 amino acids long. CDR1 is ENHRY, CDR2 SYGVKD, per germline. V was pared by 0 bases and J by 13 bases, with 10 bases between.

This clone was counted a few times. CDR3: CASSLGVEGEAFF. As DNA, the CDR3 is TGTGCCAGCAGTTTAGGAGTTGAGGGTGAAGCTTTCTTT. This chain uses TRBV28 with TRBJ1-1, with no clear D. This CDR3 has 13 residues. Trimming removed 2 bases at V and 7 bases at J, with 11 bases between. Germline assignment: CDR1 MDHEN and CDR2 SYDVKM.

The chain uses TRBV6-5 and TRBJ1-2, with D perhaps matching TRBD1 (5 bases). The CDR3 is 14 amino acids. Germline V gene data show CDR1 as MNHEY and CDR2 as SVGAGI. V lost 6 bases and J 0 bases, leaving 11 bases between the germline ends. The CDR3: CASSRGRTNYGYTF. CDR3 sequence (DNA): TGTGCCAGCAGCCGGGGACGGACTAACTATGGCTACACCTTC.

The rearrangement links TRBV7-9 to TRBJ2-3; 8 bases are a match to TRBD1. Germline-derived CDR1 and CDR2 are SEHNR and FQNEAQ (reference sequence). This CDR3 is built from 13 residues. V was clipped by 9 bases and J by 3 bases; unmatched bases: 5. The CDR3 bases are TGTGCCAGTGGACAGGGTCGAACAGATACGCAGTATTTT. It yields the protein CASGQGRTDTQYF.

The rearrangement joins TRBV5-6 to TRBJ2-2; D gene ambiguous. The CDR3 sequence is 17 residues long. The V end was cut by 0 bases, the J end by 6 bases, with 18 bases between. Germline lookup yields CDR1 SGHDT and CDR2 YYEEEE. The CDR3 here is CASSLEAWQEKAGELFF. The CDR3 nucleotides are TGTGCCAGCAGCTTGGAAGCTTGGCAGGAGAAGGCCGGGGAGCTGTTTTTT.

The gene calls are TRBV7-9 and TRBJ1-2; 7 nucleotides agree with TRBD1. Germline CDR1 reads SEHNR; CDR2 reads FQNEAQ (reference sequence). CDR3 size: 15 residues. V lost 4 bases, J lost 7 bases, and 12 bases stayed unmatched. CDR3 loop: CASSSLTGRLGGYTF. The CDR3 bases are TGTGCCAGCAGCTCTCTGACAGGGAGGTTAGGTGGCTACACCTTC.

In DNA, the CDR3 is TGTGCCAGCAGCTCCATACAGGGATCCTACGAGCAGTACTTC. Its protein product is CASSSIQGSYEQYF. This chain connects TRBV7-9 to TRBJ2-7, with D possibly TRBD1 on 6 matching bases. CDR1 and CDR2 from the germline V gene are SEHNR and FQNEAQ (reference sequence). The CDR3 spans 14 residues. The ends were cut back, 4 bases at V and 1 base at J, with 11 bases in the middle.

Ten or more counts support this clone. The chain combines TRBV10-3 with TRBJ2-1; 12 positions agree with TRBD1. CDR1 and CDR2 from the germline V gene are ENHRY and SYGVKD. The CDR3 consists of 15 residues. V trimming: 3 bases; J trimming: 8 bases; junction bases outside the gene matches: 5. The CDR3 protein is CAISEGDRGLDEQFF. CDR3 sequence (DNA): TGTGCCATCAGTGAAGGGGACAGGGGGCTTGATGAGCAGTTCTTC.

This rearrangement joins TRBV19 to TRBJ1-5, with D unclear. Germline V CDR1 and CDR2: LNHDA, SQIVND (reference sequence). This CDR3 region has 13 residues. Trimming shortened V by 4 bases and J by 2 bases, and 6 bases separated the two germline ends. In DNA form, the CDR3 reads TGTGCCAGTAGTAGCGCAGGCAATCAGCCCCAGCATTTT. Its protein product is CASSSAGNQPQHF. Looking up the rest from reference TRBV19 and TRBJ1-5 gives the full variable domain: DGGITQSPKYLFRKEGQNVTLSCEQNLNHDAMYWYRQDPGQGLRLIYYSQIVNDFQKGDIAEGYSVSREKKESFPLTVTSAQKNPTAFYLCASSSAGNQPQHFGDGTRLSIL.

This rearrangement joins TRBV7-2 to TRBJ2-5, with D unresolved. Germline CDR1 SGHTA, CDR2 FQGNSA. V was shortened by 3 bases and J by 5 bases, with 10 bases between the two germline ends. CDR3 size: 13 residues. CDR3 sequence: CASSLGFGETQYF. DNA for the CDR3: TGTGCCAGCAGCTTGGGTTTTGGGGAGACCCAGTACTTC.

The rearrangement uses TRBV29-1 and TRBJ2-3; the match to TRBD1 covers 10 bases. The CDR3 contains 14 residues. Germline V gives CDR1 SQVTM, CDR2 ANQGSEA. V was clipped by 3 bases and J by 3 bases; unmatched bases: 3. The CDR3 DNA is TGCAGCGTTGACGACAGGGGGCTGACAGATACGCAGTATTTT. It encodes CSVDDRGLTDTQYF.

The chain recombines TRBV7-3 with TRBJ1-2; D uncertain. V was trimmed by 3 bases and J by 2 bases, leaving 13 bases between them. The CDR3 consists of 15 residues. Germline lookup yields CDR1 SGHTA and CDR2 FQGTGA. CDR3 sequence reads: CASSLVPGGNYGYTF. The CDR3 region has the DNA TGTGCCAGCAGCTTGGTACCAGGCGGGAACTATGGCTACACCTTC. The complete variable domain, with remaining parts taken from reference TRBV7-3 and TRBJ1-2, reads GAGVSQTPSNKVTEKGKYVELRCDPISGHTALYWYRQSLGQGPEFLIYFQGTGAADDSGLPNDRFFAVRPEGSVSTLKIQRTERGDSAVYLCASSLVPGGNYGYTFGSGTRLTVV.